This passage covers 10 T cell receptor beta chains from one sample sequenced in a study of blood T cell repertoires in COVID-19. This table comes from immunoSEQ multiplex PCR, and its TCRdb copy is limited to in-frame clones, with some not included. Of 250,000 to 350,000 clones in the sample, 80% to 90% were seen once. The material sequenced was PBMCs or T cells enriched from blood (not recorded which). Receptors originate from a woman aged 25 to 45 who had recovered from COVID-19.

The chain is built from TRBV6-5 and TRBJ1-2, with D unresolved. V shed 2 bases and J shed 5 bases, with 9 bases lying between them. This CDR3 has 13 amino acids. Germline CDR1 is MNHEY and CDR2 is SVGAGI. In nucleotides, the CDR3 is TGTGCCAGCAGTTACGAGGGTGATTATGGCTACACCTTC. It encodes CASSYEGDYGYTF.

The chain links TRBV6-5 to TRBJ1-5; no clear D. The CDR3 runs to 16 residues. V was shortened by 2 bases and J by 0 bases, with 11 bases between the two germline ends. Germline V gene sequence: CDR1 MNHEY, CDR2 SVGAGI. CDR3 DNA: TGTGCCAGCAGTTACGGGCCTCCCGATAGCAATCAGCCCCAGCATTTT. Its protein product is CASSYGPPDSNQPQHF.

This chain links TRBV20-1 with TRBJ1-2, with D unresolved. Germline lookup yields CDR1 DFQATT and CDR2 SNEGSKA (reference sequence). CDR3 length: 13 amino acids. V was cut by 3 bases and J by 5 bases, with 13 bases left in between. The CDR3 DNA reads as TGCAGTGCTAGTACCAACGCGGGGTATGGCTACACCTTC. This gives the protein CSASTNAGYGYTF.

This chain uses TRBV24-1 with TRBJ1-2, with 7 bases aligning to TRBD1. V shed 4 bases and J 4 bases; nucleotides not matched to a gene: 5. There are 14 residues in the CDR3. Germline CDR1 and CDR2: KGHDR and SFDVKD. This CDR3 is CATSDYRGAYGYTF. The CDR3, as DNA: TGTGCCACCAGTGACTACAGGGGAGCCTATGGCTACACCTTC.

CDR3: CAWSVQGYGNGYTF. The CDR3 DNA reads as TGTGCCTGGAGTGTACAGGGTTATGGAAATGGCTACACCTTC. The genes are TRBV30 and TRBJ1-2, with D perhaps matching TRBD1 (6 bases). Germline values: CDR1 GTSNPN, CDR2 SVGIG (reference sequence). The CDR3 spans 14 residues. V lost 0 bases, J lost 6 bases, and 14 bases lay in between. The variable domain in full, with the rest retrieved from reference TRBV30 and TRBJ1-2, is SQTIHQWPATLVQPVGSPLSLECTVEGTSNPNLYWYRQAAGRGLQLLFYSVGIGQISSEVPQNLSASRPQDRQFILSSKKLLLSDSGFYLCAWSVQGYGNGYTFGSGTRLTVV.

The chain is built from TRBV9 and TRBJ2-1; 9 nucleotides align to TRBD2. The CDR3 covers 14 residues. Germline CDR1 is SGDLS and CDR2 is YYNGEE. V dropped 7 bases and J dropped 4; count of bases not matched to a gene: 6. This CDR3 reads CASPPLAGYNEQFF. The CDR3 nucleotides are TGTGCCAGCCCGCCACTAGCGGGTTACAATGAGCAGTTCTTC.

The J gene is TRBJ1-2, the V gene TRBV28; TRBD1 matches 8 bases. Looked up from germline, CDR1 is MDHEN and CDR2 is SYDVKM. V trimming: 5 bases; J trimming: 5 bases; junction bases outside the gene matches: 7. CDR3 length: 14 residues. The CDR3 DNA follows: TGTGCCAGCAGTGCCACACAGGGGGTGTATGGCTACACCTTC. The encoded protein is CASSATQGVYGYTF.

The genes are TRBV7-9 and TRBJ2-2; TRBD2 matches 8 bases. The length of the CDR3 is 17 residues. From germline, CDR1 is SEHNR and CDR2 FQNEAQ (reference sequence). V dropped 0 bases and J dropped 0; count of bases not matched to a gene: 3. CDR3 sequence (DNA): TGTGCCAGCAGCTTAGCGCGCGGGAGGACGAACACCGGGGAGCTGTTTTTT. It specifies CASSLARGRTNTGELFF.

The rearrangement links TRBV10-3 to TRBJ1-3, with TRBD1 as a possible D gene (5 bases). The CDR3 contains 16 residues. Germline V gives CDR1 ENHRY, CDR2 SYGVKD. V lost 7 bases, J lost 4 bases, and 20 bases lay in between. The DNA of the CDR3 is TGTGCCATCACCCCGCGGATAGACAGCGTCGGAAACACCATATATTTT. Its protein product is CAITPRIDSVGNTIYF.

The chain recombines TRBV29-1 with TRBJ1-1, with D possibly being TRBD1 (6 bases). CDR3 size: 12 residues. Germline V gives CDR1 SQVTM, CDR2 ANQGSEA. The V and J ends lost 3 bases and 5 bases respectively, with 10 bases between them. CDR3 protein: CSVERGTTEAFF. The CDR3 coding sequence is TGCAGCGTTGAGAGGGGGACGACTGAAGCTTTCTTT.